This entry features one T cell receptor (beta chain) sequence. What this receptor recognizes is not known. The sample holds no much larger clone one base away, and base qualities are not on file. These data originate in a study of cytomegalovirus exposure and HLA in healthy donors (dated by TCRdb to between 2016 and 2019). With regard to the full study: An earlier analysis of roughly 500 of the donors reported about 280 Gb of sequence data and around 100 million unique TCR beta sequences obtained from 150 million to 200 million T cells. All discovery cohort repertoires had been generated on a single sequencing platform. Roughly five DR-DQ haplotypes were treated as single units for association and clustering because of strong linkage in the cohort. The study aimed to test whether cataloging public T cell receptors could reveal signatures of past pathogen exposure. The study combined high-throughput TCR immunosequencing, statistical association of individual TCRs with disease status, and machine learning to predict cytomegalovirus infection status. Donor age, sex, ethnicity and CMV serostatus were compiled alongside the repertoire data. A separate validation cohort of roughly 130 different subjects was used in addition to the roughly 700-subject first cohort. In the later analysis, no new phenotypic data were used to find candidate immune exposures; instead, reliance was placed on TCR beta sequences and their occurrence across donors. Approximately 310 gigabases of sequencing data and 70 million to 85 million unique TCR sequences were included in an early release covering 500 to 750 HLA-typed donors. Among the approximately 420 genotyped donors, around 81% belonged to the genetic ancestry cluster associated with self-reported Caucasian donors. HLA typing covered class I and class II loci at four-digit resolution. A later analysis re-examined previously published TCR beta repertoires from just over 650 donors and added high-resolution HLA genotyping to investigate patterns of TCR occurrence. Among 300 to 450 genotyped donors of the cohort, an average of around 240,000 unique TCR beta nucleotide sequences were sequenced per donor, around 20% of them non-productive. The number of donors typed differed by locus, with 629-630 for A, B, C, DRB1 and DQB1, 522 for DQA1, approximately 570 for DPA1, and under 490 for DPB1. Using immunosequencing, the study profiled T cell repertoires from 666 subjects and related those repertoires to cytomegalovirus serostatus. To decide whether each TCR beta V gene segment behaved as functional or pseudogenic, an earlier analysis of some 600 of the donors relied on high-throughput TCR beta sequencing. A later genetic analysis took genome-wide SNP genotypes for about 65% of the roughly 670 donors and used that subset as a discovery cohort.

The library was obtained by the immunoSEQ multiplex PCR assay. For the multiplex PCR, a mixture combining 60 forward primers for TCR Vbeta segments and 13 reverse primers for TCR Jbeta segments was used. Amplification of the CDR3 region of rearranged TCR beta genes was performed with a multiplex PCR assay on genomic DNA. Amplified TCR beta libraries were sequenced as 87-base-pair reads on the Illumina HiSeq System. Turning to the authors' computational methods: A later analysis tallied some 79 million unique TCR beta chains across the 640 or so repertoires, and some 10 million of those chains were shared by two or more donors. Raw reads were error-corrected and collapsed into unique sequences with a nearest-neighbor algorithm that merged closely related sequences to remove PCR and sequencing errors. CDR3 sequences were aligned to IMGT reference sequences to assign V, D and J gene segments. For a sequence to be retained, a match of at least six nucleotides was required to both a V gene segment and a J gene segment. A rearrangement was called productive if the CDR3 had no stop codons and remained in frame with V and J, and every other rearrangement was called non-productive. Following IMGT convention, CDR3 was defined as the stretch from the second conserved V-encoded cysteine to the conserved J-encoded phenylalanine. The earlier analysis of 587 of the donors excluded any sequence lacking an unambiguous match to a single V gene segment. In an earlier analysis of 587 of the donors, a V segment was called functional when productive rearrangements were above 56.7%, and segregating when the standard deviation between donors exceeded 5%. To diagnose cytomegalovirus status from the catalog of TCR beta chain sequences, a statistical classification framework was built. In a later analysis, V and J genes were assigned by comparing TCR nucleotide sequences against IMGT/GENE-DB human TR gene sequences. The TCRdist pipeline was used in a later analysis to assign CDR3 sequences and most-parsimonious VDJ recombination scenarios. In a later analysis, each TCR beta chain was defined by its CDR3 amino acid sequence together with its V-gene family, and reads without a unique V-gene family were excluded. To address suspected cross-contamination and a sequencing artifact, a later analysis removed under 600 highly shared, low-generation-probability nucleotide sequences. In a later analysis, a clonal expansion index for each public chain was calculated from normalized within-repertoire ranks of inferred template counts. Generation probabilities in a later analysis came from a VDJ recombination model fitted to out-of-frame rearrangements, and those results were checked against IGoR. Hypergeometric tests were used in a later analysis to score TCR-TCR, TCR-HLA and TCR-CMV co-occurrence, with a repertoire-size bias correction applied to the TCR pairs. False discovery rates were estimated in a later analysis by permuting HLA or CMV assignments 20 times. A later analysis grouped co-occurring TCRs with DBSCAN, adding TCRdist sequence similarity when clustering within HLA-allele-positive subsets. Repertoires with fewer than 30,000 or more than 120,000 public chains were left out of co-occurrence clustering, as were about 5 repertoires with anomalous nucleotide sharing. This is the immuneACCESS table as TCRdb keeps it, with only in-frame sequences that have V and J called. A part of the clones is gone; compared with another copy, unresolved V genes explain less than half, and the rest is unexplained. V and J calls plus clone size are reproduced from that table; the DNA served to infer D and trimming. Present in this sample are hundreds of thousands of clones, approximately 90% of which were seen just once. The ten largest clones take up about 2% of the sample.

The germline V gene sets CDR1 to KGHSH and CDR2 to LQKENI. CDR3 length: 15 amino acids, cysteine to phenylalanine. The DNA shown is the 45-base CDR3, in frame from base 1. The V end loses 2 bases and the J end loses 3 bases, and a stretch of 10 bases separates them. In total, 600 or so healthy bone marrow donors made up the cohort. At the time of sampling, every cohort member was nominally healthy, though immune exposures that went unrecorded were likely present. The donor tested CMV seronegative, placing the donor among the 350 or so seronegative members of the cohort. A peripheral blood sample was collected from each donor, and TCR beta sequencing was performed on peripheral blood mononuclear cells. The Qiagen DNeasy Blood Extraction Kit was used to extract genomic DNA from the blood cell samples. Broad study findings and their caveats: Immune exposure information for the cohort was limited to CMV serostatus. An association between a missense DCLRE1C variant and V-gene and J-gene trimming of TCR beta chains was found in a later genetic analysis and replicated in an independent cohort. According to a later analysis, parvovirus B19, influenza, CMV and Epstein-Barr virus appeared linked to several top co-occurrence clusters. When HLA alleles, especially DR and DQ, strongly co-occurred, attributing TCR associations to individual alleles was difficult. Only TCR beta chains were sequenced in this cohort, and the absence of alpha or paired-chain data limited detectable features. Because HLA typing was unavailable for some donors at each locus, only the typed subset was used in association tests. A total of fewer than 200 TCR beta chains were listed by the study as associated with cytomegalovirus. In an earlier analysis of under 600 of the donors, most TCR beta V segments were observed in productive rearrangements about 87% or about 30% of the time, broadly matching IMGT annotations. The 87-base-pair reads could not distinguish some IMGT-functional V segments, including TRBV6-2 and TRBV6-3, so those segments were excluded. A later analysis found that most CMV-associated TCR beta chains appeared HLA-restricted, with HLA associations seemingly driven largely by CMV exposure. According to the authors, the approach could potentially be generalized to other disease states and immunological phenotypes. In a later genetic analysis, fewer N-insertions in productive TCRs were reported among donors in an Asian-associated ancestry cluster than the roughly 670-donor mean. In a later analysis, the rate of TCR association differed among HLA loci, with DRB1 alleles having the most associated TCRs and HLA-C alleles having the fewest. A group of highly shared sequence variants was considered likely to be a technical artifact of the sequencing pipeline. A later analysis associated some 17,000 TCR beta sequences with specific HLA alleles at a false discovery rate of 0.05. Compared with equally common non-associated chains, HLA-associated TCR beta chains in a later analysis were more clonally expanded and had lower generation probabilities. Correlated functional status among segregating V segments might be attributable to linkage disequilibrium, but an unknown experimental factor could not be ruled out. Sequencing depth was assumed to be roughly uniform across donors in the presence/absence analyses, though that assumption may not hold. In vitro tests confirmed that three of the cytomegalovirus-associated TCR beta chains recognize cytomegalovirus antigens. A further reported finding was that TCR beta sequences accurately predicted the HLA-A and HLA-B alleles for most subjects in the first cohort. Most TCR sequences were seen in very few donors, while some public TCRs were found in many individuals. Over 15 rarely observed V segments, including chromosome 9 orphons, were excluded from the earlier analysis of several hundred of the donors because counts were too low. The classifier was reported to diagnose cytomegalovirus status with high specificity and sensitivity in both the original cohort and the validation cohort.

The sequence joins TRBV18 to TRBJ2-2; 6 matching bases give a weak D call of TRBD1. The TCR was taken from a woman under 30 in good health and CMV-seronegative. The source material was PBMCs. The CDR3 is CASSPLAGDTGELFF. The DNA sequence reads TGTGCCAGCTCACCATTGGCAGGGGACACCGGGGAGCTGTTTTTT.